Shown below are 23 T cell receptor beta chains from a single sample sequenced in a study of CD8 T cells in ankylosing spondylitis. TCRdb processed the 5' RACE reads anew with MiXCR; each CDR3 protein has one entry. The sample records 84,000 or so distinct CDR3 sequences, around 25% being singletons. The sample comprised blood, either unsorted or a sorted T cell fraction (not recorded which). The receptors stem from a male donor with ankylosing spondylitis or in good health (not recorded which).

J is TRBJ2-1 and V is TRBV5-1; 13 bases line up with TRBD2. The V segment lost 0 bases and the J segment 14 bases; nucleotides outside the gene matches: 8. Germline-derived CDR1 and CDR2 are SGHRS and YFSETQ. This CDR3 has 15 residues. CDR3 protein: CASSLDGLAGASEFF. The CDR3 DNA reads as TGCGCCAGCAGCTTGGATGGACTAGCGGGAGCTTCTGAGTTCTTC.

This clonotype was picked up a small number of times. The chain couples TRBV5-1 to TRBJ2-7; D uncertain. The CDR3 is 16 amino acids. V gave up 3 bases and J gave up 4 bases, with 20 bases separating them. Germline CDR1 SGHRS, CDR2 YFSETQ. The CDR3 sequence is CASSSTPGSAPYEQYF. CDR3 sequence (DNA): TGCGCCAGCAGCTCTACCCCCGGGTCGGCCCCTTACGAGCAGTACTTC.

The chain employs TRBV28 and TRBJ2-1, with 7 bases identical to TRBD2. V was pared by 1 base and J by 7 bases, with 10 bases of the junction left unmatched. The CDR3 totals 16 residues. Per germline, CDR1 MDHEN and CDR2 SYDVKM. The DNA for the CDR3 is TGTGCCAGCAGTTTATTAGGATGGGGGGGGAAAAATGAGCAGTTCTTC. It translates to CASSLLGWGGKNEQFF.

V and J are TRBV27 and TRBJ2-5, with D unclear. Trimming removed 5 bases at V and 3 bases at J, with 10 bases between. The CDR3 is made up of 13 amino acids. Germline V gene lookup returns CDR1 MNHEY and CDR2 SMNVEV (reference sequence). CDR3 DNA sequence: TGTGCCAGCAGTCCCTTTGGGGAAGAGACCCAGTACTTC. Residues: CASSPFGEETQYF.

This clonotype turned up a few times. The genes are TRBV6-1 and TRBJ1-2; D is ambiguous. CDR1 is MNHNS and CDR2 is SASEGT in the germline V gene. The CDR3 consists of 12 residues. With 5 bases removed from V and 4 bases from J, the gap between germline ends came to 8 bases. The CDR3 spells CASSSPGYGYTF. In nucleotides, the CDR3 is TGTGCCAGCAGTTCTCCGGGCTATGGCTACACCTTC.

The chain combines TRBV7-9 with TRBJ1-2; 9 bases are shared with TRBD1. This CDR3 has 15 amino acids. V was clipped by 6 bases and J by 2 bases; unmatched bases: 7. Germline CDR1 reads SEHNR; CDR2 reads FQNEAQ (reference sequence). CDR3 nucleotides: TGTGCCAGCAGTACATCCGGGACAGGGAACTATGGCTACACCTTC. Its protein product is CASSTSGTGNYGYTF.

The V and J genes are TRBV10-1 and TRBJ2-1; D gene uncertain. V was clipped by 3 bases and J by 10 bases, with 7 bases between them. The CDR3 covers 11 residues. Germline values: CDR1 WNHNN, CDR2 SYGVQD (reference sequence). The CDR3 region has the DNA TGCGCCAGCAGTGACGGGTTCGAGCAGTTCTTC. Translating it yields CASSDGFEQFF.

This clonotype has just a few counts. This chain uses TRBV29-1 with TRBJ2-5; D unclear. V was pared by 5 bases and J by 3 bases, with 10 bases between. Germline V gene sequence: CDR1 SQVTM, CDR2 ANQGSEA. CDR3 length equals 12 residues. CDR3 protein: CSVLPDKETQYF. The CDR3 DNA sequence: TGCAGCGTTCTCCCAGACAAAGAGACCCAGTACTTC.

This clonotype was detected only a few times. This chain links TRBV5-1 with TRBJ2-3; 11 positions match TRBD2. Germline loops: CDR1 SGHRS, CDR2 YFSETQ. V trimming: 0 bases; J trimming: 5 bases; junction bases outside the gene matches: 5. This CDR3 is built from 16 residues. The CDR3 DNA reads as TGCGCCAGCAGCTTGGAACTAGCGGGAGATGGAGATACGCAGTATTTT. Residues: CASSLELAGDGDTQYF. Together with reference TRBV5-1 and TRBJ2-3, the CDR3 gives the full variable domain: KAGVTQTPRYLIKTRGQQVTLSCSPISGHRSVSWYQQTPGQGLQFLFEYFSETQRNKGNFPGRFSGRQFSNSRSEMNVSTLELGDSALYLCASSLELAGDGDTQYFGPGTRLTVL.

This clonotype occurred a few times. The CDR3: CASSLGGAVIEAFF. The CDR3 region has the DNA TGTGCCAGCAGTCTTGGAGGGGCCGTTATTGAAGCTTTCTTT. The V gene is TRBV6-1, the J gene TRBJ1-1; TRBD1 might be the D (5 bases). Germline loops: CDR1 MNHNS, CDR2 SASEGT. The CDR3 runs to 14 residues. V gave up 5 bases and J gave up 7 bases, with 17 bases separating them.

The chain is built from TRBV10-2 and TRBJ2-2; 7 bases agree with TRBD1. Germline V lookup: CDR1 WSHSY, CDR2 SAAADI. This CDR3 is built from 14 residues. The junction had 6 bases not matched to a gene; V was cut back by 7 bases and J by 4 bases. CDR3 DNA sequence: TGCGCCAGCAAAAACAGACAGGGCACCGGGGAGCTGTTTTTT. It encodes CASKNRQGTGELFF.

CDR3 nucleotide sequence: TGCAGTGCTTCGGGACTAGCTTTTGATACGCAGTATTTT. This encodes CSASGLAFDTQYF. The gene calls are TRBV20-1 and TRBJ2-3; TRBD2 aligns across 9 bases. The CDR3 covers 13 residues. V trimming: 5 bases; J trimming: 6 bases; junction bases outside the gene matches: 6. CDR1 is DFQATT, CDR2 SNEGSKA, per germline (reference sequence).

V and J are TRBV5-1 and TRBJ2-4, with D possibly TRBD2 on 6 matching bases. The germline V gene encodes CDR1 SGHRS and CDR2 YFSETQ. The CDR3 consists of 17 residues. V shed 1 base and J shed 1 base, with 15 bases lying between them. In nucleotides, the CDR3 is TGCGCCAGCAGCTTGCGAAGGGGTGGAGGGGCCAAAAACATTCAGTACTTC. Residues: CASSLRRGGGAKNIQYF.

V gene TRBV12-3 or TRBV12-4 combines with J gene TRBJ1-2; perhaps TRBD1 as D (5 bases). CDR3 length: 13 residues. Trimming took off 3 bases at V and 14 bases at J, with 19 bases between the two ends. CDR3 bases: TGTGCCAGCAGTTTCAATCTAGGGGATTTTAGGACCTTC. Translation gives CASSFNLGDFRTF.

There are a few counts of this clonotype. The genes are TRBV7-9 and TRBJ2-2; 7 bases align to TRBD1. The CDR3 has 14 amino acids. After removal of 5 bases from V and 9 bases from J, the junction contained 9 bases not matched to a gene. Per germline, CDR1 SEHNR and CDR2 FQNEAQ (reference sequence). CDR3 nucleotides: TGTGCCAGCAGCCCAGGGGGACCCGCCAGGGAGCTGTTTTTT. Translation gives CASSPGGPARELFF.

The chain is built from TRBV7-8 and TRBJ1-2; no clear D gene. This CDR3 has 15 residues. Trimming stripped 5 bases from V and 0 bases from J, with 13 bases between. Germline CDR1 and CDR2: SGHVS and FQNEAQ. For the CDR3, the DNA is TGTGCCAGCAGCCCAGGAGGGAGATCTAACTATGGCTACACCTTC. This codes for CASSPGGRSNYGYTF.

This clonotype was seen only a few times. The J gene is TRBJ2-1, the V gene TRBV7-8; a possible D gene is TRBD1 (6 bases). The CDR3 sequence is 16 residues long. CDR1 is SGHVS, CDR2 FQNEAQ, per germline. Trimming removed 0 bases from V and 5 bases from J, with 14 bases in between. The CDR3: CASSLAPGVPNNEQFF. The CDR3 DNA reads as TGTGCCAGCAGCTTAGCGCCAGGGGTCCCAAACAATGAGCAGTTCTTC. Supplemented by reference TRBV7-8 and TRBJ2-1, the full variable domain reads GAGVSQSPRYKVAKRGQDVALRCDPISGHVSLFWYQQALGQGPEFLTYFQNEAQLDKSGLPSDRFFAERPEGSVSTLKIQRTQQEDSAVYLCASSLAPGVPNNEQFFGPGTRLTVL.

This clonotype was detected a few times. The chain carries TRBV18 and TRBJ2-7; TRBD1 matches 10 bases. V gave up 5 bases and J gave up 2 bases; unmatched junction bases: 6. The CDR3 consists of 15 residues. Germline V gene data show CDR1 as KGHSH and CDR2 as LQKENI. The DNA of the CDR3 is TGTGCCAGCTCAACCGGGACAGGGGTCACCTACGAGCAGTACTTC. Amino acid sequence: CASSTGTGVTYEQYF.

This clonotype is a singleton in its sample. The chain is built from TRBV20-1 and TRBJ2-7, with a possible D match to TRBD1 (5 bases). Germline V gene sequence: CDR1 DFQATT, CDR2 SNEGSKA (reference sequence). V lost 2 bases and J 3 bases, leaving 14 bases between the germline ends. This CDR3 contains 14 residues. The CDR3, as DNA: TGCAGTGCTAGACAACAAAGGGGAAGCTACGAGCAGTACTTC. As protein: CSARQQRGSYEQYF.

This chain uses TRBV12-3 or TRBV12-4 with TRBJ2-1; no clear D. The CDR3 is 12 amino acids. Trimming shortened V by 3 bases and J by 10 bases, and 10 bases separated the two germline ends. The CDR3 here is CASSFEGDEQFF. CDR3 nucleotide sequence: TGTGCCAGCAGTTTTGAAGGAGACGAGCAGTTCTTC.

This clonotype was observed a few times. The chain carries TRBV20-1 and TRBJ2-4; no reliable D call. V gave up 3 bases and J gave up 5 bases, with 11 bases separating them. Germline V gene lookup returns CDR1 DFQATT and CDR2 SNEGSKA (reference sequence). The CDR3 contains 13 residues. DNA for the CDR3: TGCAGTGCTAGTCGGACGAATGAAAACATTCAGTACTTC. It yields the protein CSASRTNENIQYF.

J is TRBJ2-5 and V is TRBV2, with TRBD1 as a possible D gene (6 bases). The germline gives CDR1 SNHLY, CDR2 FYNNEI. The CDR3 has 15 residues. Trimming pared 4 bases from V and 2 bases from J, leaving 14 bases between. The CDR3 region is CASSGAGAVQETQYF. CDR3 coding DNA: TGTGCCAGCAGTGGGGCAGGGGCAGTTCAAGAGACCCAGTACTTC.

The genes are TRBV6-1 and TRBJ2-3; 7 bases line up with TRBD1. This CDR3 is built from 16 residues. Germline-derived CDR1 and CDR2 are MNHNS and SASEGT. V lost 6 bases to trimming and J lost 0 bases; unmatched junction nucleotides: 9. CDR3 in amino acids: CASSRDSVPSTDTQYF. CDR3 sequence (DNA): TGTGCCAGCAGCCGGGACAGCGTCCCTAGCACAGATACGCAGTATTTT.